A selection of T cell receptor beta chains follows, all from one sample in a study of T cells after yellow fever vaccination. TCRdb passed the 5' RACE reads through MiXCR, listing each CDR3 protein once. The data show over 200,000 distinct CDR3 sequences, with around 6.7% seen just once and more than 1% held by the top ten. Sequenced here: CD4+ T cells sorted from PBMCs, sampled on the day of the yellow fever booster vaccination. The receptors come from a man under 40 who received the YFV17D yellow fever vaccine. CDR3s include the opening cysteine and the closing phenylalanine or tryptophan. Each record gives: CDR3 protein, CDR3 DNA, J gene, D gene, clone size, V gene, CDR3 length. The D gene is left open where the match is weak. Size tells how often a clone was seen (once, few, many) or the class of an expanded clone, and some rows leave it out.

cdr3_aa: CASPLSVNTGELFF; cdr3_nt: TGTGCCAGCCCCCTGTCAGTGAACACCGGGGAGCTGTTTTTT; j_call: TRBJ2-2; d_call: NA; clone_size: NA; v_call: TRBV7-9; cdr3_length: 14
cdr3_aa: CSARERYEQYF; cdr3_nt: TGCAGTGCTAGAGAGAGGTACGAGCAGTACTTC; j_call: TRBJ2-7; d_call: NA; clone_size: many; v_call: TRBV20-1; cdr3_length: 11
cdr3_aa: CASSLYPTYDTEAFF; cdr3_nt: TGTGCCAGCAGCCTTTACCCTACTTATGACACTGAAGCTTTCTTT; j_call: TRBJ1-1; d_call: NA; clone_size: few; v_call: TRBV7-9; cdr3_length: 15
cdr3_aa: CASSQGLGSGANVLTF; cdr3_nt: TGCGCCAGCAGCCAAGGGCTGGGGTCTGGGGCCAACGTCCTGACTTTC; j_call: TRBJ2-6; d_call: NA; clone_size: NA; v_call: TRBV4-3; cdr3_length: 16
cdr3_aa: CASSYLAGTYNEQFF; cdr3_nt: TGTGCCAGCAGTTATTTAGCGGGGACATACAATGAGCAGTTCTTC; j_call: TRBJ2-1; d_call: TRBD2; clone_size: NA; v_call: TRBV6-2/TRBV6-3; cdr3_length: 15
cdr3_aa: CATGLAGVAGADTQYF; cdr3_nt: TGTGCCACGGGGCTAGCGGGAGTGGCCGGCGCAGATACGCAGTATTTT; j_call: TRBJ2-3; d_call: TRBD2; clone_size: many; v_call: TRBV4-2; cdr3_length: 16
cdr3_aa: CASSYARGRSRSYNEQFF; cdr3_nt: TGTGCCAGCAGTTACGCTCGTGGGAGGTCCCGATCCTACAATGAGCAGTTCTTC; j_call: TRBJ2-1; d_call: NA; clone_size: many; v_call: TRBV6-2/TRBV6-3; cdr3_length: 18
cdr3_aa: CSVGYRVSPYEQYF; cdr3_nt: TGCAGCGTGGGGTACAGGGTGTCGCCCTACGAGCAGTACTTC; j_call: TRBJ2-7; d_call: NA; clone_size: many; v_call: TRBV29-1; cdr3_length: 14
cdr3_aa: CSARNGRHFYEQYF; cdr3_nt: TGCAGTGCTAGAAACGGACGGCATTTCTACGAGCAGTACTTC; j_call: TRBJ2-7; d_call: NA; clone_size: many; v_call: TRBV20-1; cdr3_length: 14
cdr3_aa: CASSQRWTGAPQHF; cdr3_nt: TGCGCCAGCAGCCAGAGATGGACAGGGGCGCCCCAGCATTTT; j_call: TRBJ1-5; d_call: TRBD1; clone_size: few; v_call: TRBV4-1; cdr3_length: 14
cdr3_aa: CASRLGQGLIYGYTF; cdr3_nt: TGTGCCAGCAGATTAGGACAGGGTCTTATCTATGGCTACACCTTC; j_call: TRBJ1-2; d_call: TRBD1; clone_size: many; v_call: TRBV28; cdr3_length: 15